Presented here are 21 T cell receptor beta chains from one specimen sequenced in a study of blood T cells in healthy people across ages. Alongside a J-beta primer mix, a sample-barcoded 5' primer served in a second PCR lasting about 7 to 11 cycles. TCRdb re-called the 5' RACE reads through MiXCR, storing one row per CDR3 protein. The table shows 1.5 million to 2 million distinct CDR3 sequences, with roughly 30% occurring only once. The source material was blood. All receptors derive from a woman aged 25 to 45 in good health.

This clonotype was observed at least ten times. V and J are TRBV10-3 and TRBJ2-7; 14 bases are shared with TRBD2. J gave up 0 bases and V 6 bases, and 10 bases lay outside the gene matches. There are 18 residues in the CDR3. Germline loops: CDR1 ENHRY, CDR2 SYGVKD. The CDR3 DNA sequence: TGTGCCATCAGCGCCGGGACTAGCGGGGGTTTATTCTCCTACGAGCAGTACTTC. Encoded protein: CAISAGTSGGLFSYEQYF.

The chain is built from TRBV10-3 and TRBJ2-1; D tentatively reads TRBD1 or TRBD2 (5 bases each). The J call may be wrong; the DNA end is better matched by TRBJ2-7. The CDR3 contains 14 residues. The V gene's germline CDR1 is ENHRY and CDR2 SYGVKD. The CDR3 DNA sequence: TGTGCCATCAGCGCCCCCGGGGCTTACAATGAGCAGTACTTC. It is translated as CAISAPGAYNEQYF.

This clonotype was seen a handful of times. V gene TRBV9 combines with J gene TRBJ1-2; 8 nucleotides align to TRBD1. Germline CDR1 and CDR2: SGDLS and YYNGEE. Losses at the gene ends were 4 bases for V and 8 bases for J; bases not matched to a gene: 10. The CDR3 is 14 residues long. The CDR3: CASSSSTGDRGYTF. For the CDR3, the DNA is TGTGCCAGCAGCTCCTCGACAGGGGATAGAGGCTACACCTTC. Supplemented by reference TRBV9 and TRBJ1-2, the full variable domain reads DSGVTQTPKHLITATGQRVTLRCSPRSGDLSVYWYQQSLDQGLQFLIQYYNGEERAKGNILERFSAQQFPDLHSELNLSSLELGDSALYFCASSSSTGDRGYTFGSGTRLTVV.

This clonotype appeared a few times. The chain is built from TRBV5-1 and TRBJ1-2, with 9 nucleotides matching TRBD1. The CDR3 is 17 amino acids. V trimming: 4 bases; J trimming: 8 bases; junction bases outside the gene matches: 18. Germline CDR1 SGHRS, CDR2 YFSETQ. CDR3 DNA: TGCGCCAGCAGCGTGGGACCCTCAAACAGGGGGCGAGGAGGCTACACCTTC. Its protein product is CASSVGPSNRGRGGYTF.

With respect to this clonotype: A much larger clone is a single base away; this may be a read error. The CDR3 ends on some other residue instead of the conserved phenylalanine or tryptophan, so this is likely a read error. The genes are TRBV6-2 or TRBV6-3 and TRBJ2-7; no clear D. The CDR3 loop spans 12 amino acids. CDR1 is MNHEY and CDR2 is SVGEGT in the germline V gene. Trimming cost V 2 bases and J 6 bases, with 8 bases left between them. CDR3 region: CASSYPNAEQYL. In nucleotides, the CDR3 is TGTGCCAGCAGTTACCCGAACGCCGAGCAGTACTTA.

This clonotype was observed a few times. V and J are TRBV27 and TRBJ2-5; 7 bases line up with TRBD1. The germline V gene encodes CDR1 MNHEY and CDR2 SMNVEV (reference sequence). V gave up 5 bases and J gave up 4 bases; unmatched junction bases: 13. The CDR3 runs to 16 residues. The CDR3 sequence: CASSPRTGAGLETQYF. In DNA, the CDR3 is TGTGCCAGCAGTCCACGGACAGGAGCTGGTTTAGAGACCCAGTACTTC.

Comment on this clonotype: Compared with germline, one end of the junction differs, possibly owing to a read error. As DNA, the CDR3 is TGTACCAGCAGCTCGAATTGGCGGTATGGCTACACCTTC. The encoded protein is CTSSSNWRYGYTF. This chain connects TRBV14 to TRBJ1-2, with D unclear. The CDR3 contains 13 residues. The germline CDR1 and CDR2 sequences are SGHDN and FVKESK.

In this sample, this clonotype turned up many times. The CDR3 is CASSPRALAAKNIQYF. CDR3 in DNA: TGTGCCAGCAGCCCCCGGGCACTAGCGGCCAAAAACATTCAGTACTTC. This rearrangement joins TRBV7-9 to TRBJ2-4; the match to TRBD2 covers 7 bases. This CDR3 region has 16 residues. The germline gives CDR1 SEHNR, CDR2 FQNEAQ (reference sequence). V lost 5 bases, J lost 1 base, and 8 bases stayed unmatched.

This clonotype was observed many times. This chain connects TRBV7-7 to TRBJ2-1; 8 bases map to TRBD1. CDR1 SSHAT and CDR2 FNYEAQ come from the germline V gene (reference sequence). Unmatched junction bases numbered 9, after V lost 5 bases and J lost 3 bases. The length of the CDR3 is 16 residues. CDR3: CASSPTSGTGYNEQFF. CDR3 DNA sequence: TGTGCCAGCAGCCCGACCTCCGGGACAGGCTACAATGAGCAGTTCTTC.

In regard to this clonotype: One end of the junction is discordant with germline, which a read error may explain. The DNA for the CDR3 is TGTGCCAGCAGCCAAGGGTGGAGTGGGGCCAACGTCCGGACTTTC. This encodes CASSQGWSGANVRTF. The chain employs TRBV3-1 and TRBJ2-6; a possible D gene is TRBD1 (5 bases). The CDR3 extends over 15 amino acids. CDR1 and CDR2 from the germline V gene are LGHDT and YNNKEL (reference sequence).

This clonotype was detected only once. V gene TRBV20-1 combines with J gene TRBJ2-5; D gene ambiguous. The CDR3 extends over 14 amino acids. V was clipped by 0 bases and J by 1 base, with 9 bases between them. The germline V gene has CDR1 DFQATT and CDR2 SNEGSKA (reference sequence). The DNA for the CDR3 is TGCAGTGCTAGAGATCGGCAGATCCAAGAGACCCAGTACTTC. Encoded protein: CSARDRQIQETQYF.

This clonotype turned up a few times. This chain uses TRBV5-1 with TRBJ1-2; 8 bases are a match to TRBD1. Germline CDR1 SGHRS, CDR2 YFSETQ. CDR3 length: 15 amino acids. V lost 3 bases and J lost 7; bases outside the gene matches: 11. The CDR3 here is CASSSQGGDSGGYTF. DNA of the CDR3: TGCGCCAGCAGCTCACAGGGGGGGGACTCCGGTGGCTACACCTTC.

This clonotype showed up many times. In DNA form, the CDR3 reads TGTGCCAGCAGCCACGGACCCGACACAGATACGCAGTATTTT. It yields the protein CASSHGPDTDTQYF. The rearrangement links TRBV7-8 to TRBJ2-3; D not resolved. V was shortened by 5 bases and J by 2 bases, with 11 bases between the two germline ends. The V gene's germline CDR1 is SGHVS and CDR2 FQNEAQ. The CDR3 is 14 residues long.

The table lists this clonotype with many counts. This chain connects TRBV29-1 to TRBJ1-2; D not resolved. The ends were cut back, 3 bases at V and 1 base at J, with 9 bases in the middle. The CDR3 is 13 residues long. The germline gives CDR1 SQVTM, CDR2 ANQGSEA. The CDR3, as DNA: TGCAGCGTTGACCGGCAGATTAACTATGGCTACACCTTC. Translated, it gives CSVDRQINYGYTF.

This clonotype was found a few times. The CDR3 loop reads CASSMDRSTYEQYF. The CDR3 bases are TGTGCCAGCAGCATGGACAGGTCTACCTACGAGCAGTACTTC. The V gene is TRBV11-2, the J gene TRBJ2-7; 7 bases match TRBD1. This CDR3 is built from 14 residues. V trimming: 5 bases; J trimming: 2 bases; junction bases outside the gene matches: 6. CDR1 is SGHAT and CDR2 is FQNNGV in the germline V gene.

This clonotype came up a few times. For the CDR3, the DNA is TGTGCCAGCAGCTCCCGGCGGGGGGGCACTGAAGCTTTCTTT. Residues: CASSSRRGGTEAFF. V is TRBV7-8 and J is TRBJ1-1, with a possible D match to TRBD1 (5 bases). Between the trimmed V and J ends, which lost 4 bases and 4 bases, there was a span of 13 bases. The CDR3 sequence is 14 residues long. Per germline, CDR1 SGHVS and CDR2 FQNEAQ.

Concerning this clonotype itself: The junction departs from the called germline gene at one end, perhaps through a read error. The V and J genes are TRBV7-2 and TRBJ1-4; D not resolved. CDR1 and CDR2 from the germline V gene are SGHTA and FQGNSA. The CDR3 contains 11 residues. For the CDR3, the DNA is TGTGCCAGCAGCTTACGAGAAAAACGGTTTTTT. It codes for CASSLREKRFF.

This clonotype was seen only a few times. The V call is TRBV20-1, the J call TRBJ1-1; D perhaps matches TRBD1 (6 bases). V was cut by 6 bases and J by 7 bases, with 12 bases left in between. In germline, CDR1 is DFQATT, CDR2 SNEGSKA (reference sequence). There are 11 residues in the CDR3. The CDR3, as DNA: TGCAGTGCCACAGGAGGGGGTGAAGCTTTCTTT. It encodes CSATGGGEAFF.

This clonotype was seen at least ten times. The chain carries TRBV6-5 and TRBJ2-4; D might be TRBD2 (6 bases). The germline V gene has CDR1 MNHEY and CDR2 SVGAGI. V gave up 7 bases and J gave up 7 bases, with 20 bases separating them. This CDR3 spans 15 amino acids. CDR3 loop: CASTPRATSLNIQYF. The CDR3 DNA sequence: TGTGCCAGCACCCCTAGGGCTACTAGCCTCAACATTCAGTACTTC.

This clonotype was found many times. V usage is TRBV18 and J usage is TRBJ2-7, with 7 positions matching TRBD1. The CDR3 has 14 residues. The germline V gene has CDR1 KGHSH and CDR2 LQKENI. Trimming took 3 bases from V and 6 from J; bases not matched to a gene: 8. DNA for the CDR3: TGTGCCAGCTCACCTAATGAGGGGGCCGTCGAGCAGTACTTC. Translated: CASSPNEGAVEQYF.

V is TRBV20-1 and J is TRBJ2-6; D remains ambiguous. Germline lookup yields CDR1 DFQATT and CDR2 SNEGSKA (reference sequence). V was clipped by 3 bases and J by 0 bases, with 9 bases between them. The CDR3 has 15 residues. In DNA form, the CDR3 reads TGCAGTGCTAGTTCCGACACCTCTGGGGCCAACGTCCTGACTTTC. This gives the protein CSASSDTSGANVLTF.